These 7 T cell receptor beta chains share one sample of origin, sequenced in a study of technical replicates of blood from a few donors. Produced via immunoSEQ multiplex PCR; TCRdb's table is partial and in-frame only. In the table there are 70,000 to 85,000 clones, almost 98% of which are singletons. Input material: T cells isolated from PBMCs. All receptors come from a human donor in good health.

The rearrangement joins TRBV18 to TRBJ1-1; 8 bases are a match to TRBD1. In germline, CDR1 is KGHSH, CDR2 LQKENI. This CDR3 region has 13 residues. After removal of 5 bases from V and 3 bases from J, the junction contained 2 bases not matched to a gene. CDR3 sequence (DNA): TGTGCCAGCTCAAAGGGACAGGACACTGAAGCTTTCTTT. This codes for CASSKGQDTEAFF. Full variable domain (outside the CDR3, taken from reference TRBV18 and TRBJ1-1): NAGVMQNPRHLVRRRGQEARLRCSPMKGHSHVYWYRQLPEEGLKFMVYLQKENIIDESGMPKERFSAEFPKEGPSILRIQQVVRGDSAAYFCASSKGQDTEAFFGQGTRLTVV.

The CDR3 loop is CASSLGGSRQYF. CDR3 bases: TGTGCCAGCAGCTTAGGGGGCAGTCGGCAGTACTTC. This chain joins TRBV11-3 and TRBJ2-7; possibly TRBD1 for D (5 bases). The V end lost 1 base, the J end lost 9 bases, and 10 bases lay between the germline ends. CDR3 size: 12 residues. Germline V gene lookup returns CDR1 SGHNT and CDR2 YENEEA.

The CDR3 sequence: CASSLVSAFNYEQYF. The CDR3 DNA is TGTGCCAGCAGCTTAGTCTCCGCGTTCAACTACGAGCAGTACTTC. The chain has TRBV7-9 and TRBJ2-7; no firm D call. Germline loops: CDR1 SEHNR, CDR2 FQNEAQ (reference sequence). The CDR3 runs 15 residues. Trimming took off 1 base at V and 3 bases at J, with 13 bases between the two ends.

The rearrangement joins TRBV28 to TRBJ1-5; 7 bases are shared with TRBD1. With 4 bases clipped from V and 0 bases from J, the junction kept 12 bases outside the gene matches. The CDR3 consists of 18 residues. Germline V gene sequence: CDR1 MDHEN, CDR2 SYDVKM. This chain's CDR3 is CASSSATGVGYSNQPQHF. CDR3 coding DNA: TGTGCCAGCAGTTCAGCCACAGGGGTCGGTTATAGCAATCAGCCCCAGCATTTT.

The chain has TRBV4-1 and TRBJ1-3; D perhaps matches TRBD1 (6 bases). V gave up 0 bases and J gave up 3 bases, with 12 bases separating them. Germline CDR1 and CDR2: MGHRA and YSYEKL. The CDR3 loop spans 16 amino acids. The CDR3 reads CASSQDGARGGNTIYF. Written as DNA, the CDR3 is TGCGCCAGCAGCCAAGATGGGGCCAGGGGTGGAAACACCATATATTTT.

V gene TRBV6-6 combines with J gene TRBJ2-3; 8 bases map to TRBD2. J was trimmed by 6 bases and V by 2 bases; bases with no gene match: 7. CDR1 and CDR2 from the germline V gene are MNHNY and SVGAGI (reference sequence). CDR3 length equals 15 residues. The CDR3 is CASSYRAGDPDTQYF. The CDR3 DNA is TGTGCCAGCAGTTACAGAGCGGGAGACCCCGATACGCAGTATTTT.

The chain recombines TRBV7-9 with TRBJ2-1, with 8 bases matching TRBD2. The CDR3 is made up of 16 amino acids. Germline CDR1 is SEHNR and CDR2 is FQNEAQ (reference sequence). Trimming removed 8 bases from V and 0 bases from J; junction bases left unmatched: 9. CDR3 sequence reads: CASSQWRGVSYNEQFF. In DNA form, the CDR3 reads TGTGCCAGCTCACAGTGGCGGGGGGTCTCCTACAATGAGCAGTTCTTC.